The rows below give T cell receptor beta chains drawn from one sample of a study of blood T cell repertoires in COVID-19. The data were produced by immunoSEQ multiplex PCR, yet TCRdb's version contains in-frame clones alone and is incomplete. The repertoire holds a few hundred thousand clones, with approximately 90% as singletons. Sequencing was done on a sample of peripheral blood. The receptors come from a woman younger than 45 with COVID-19, enrolled during active disease. Both conserved end residues are part of each CDR3.

J: TRBJ2-2; V: TRBV7-2; CDR3: CASSLMIGVNTGELFF
J: TRBJ2-5; V: TRBV6-4; CDR3: CASSPGFQETQYF
J: TRBJ1-5; V: TRBV30; CDR3: CAWSEGMSNQPQHF
J: TRBJ1-6; V: TRBV13; CDR3: CASSSGQGNSPLHF
J: TRBJ1-1; V: TRBV7-9; CDR3: CASRADTSNTEAFF
J: TRBJ2-1; V: TRBV3-1/TRBV3-2; CDR3: CASSLGLAYNEQFF
J: TRBJ1-5; V: TRBV5-1; CDR3: CASSLAGGNQPQHF
J: TRBJ1-3; V: TRBV21-1; CDR3: CASSTTGHSGNTIYF
J: TRBJ1-5; V: TRBV7-8; CDR3: CASSLGVGRRGGDQPQHF
J: TRBJ2-1; V: TRBV5-5; CDR3: CASSLAGLAGDINEQFF
J: TRBJ1-2; V: TRBV30; CDR3: CAWSATGNSYGYTF